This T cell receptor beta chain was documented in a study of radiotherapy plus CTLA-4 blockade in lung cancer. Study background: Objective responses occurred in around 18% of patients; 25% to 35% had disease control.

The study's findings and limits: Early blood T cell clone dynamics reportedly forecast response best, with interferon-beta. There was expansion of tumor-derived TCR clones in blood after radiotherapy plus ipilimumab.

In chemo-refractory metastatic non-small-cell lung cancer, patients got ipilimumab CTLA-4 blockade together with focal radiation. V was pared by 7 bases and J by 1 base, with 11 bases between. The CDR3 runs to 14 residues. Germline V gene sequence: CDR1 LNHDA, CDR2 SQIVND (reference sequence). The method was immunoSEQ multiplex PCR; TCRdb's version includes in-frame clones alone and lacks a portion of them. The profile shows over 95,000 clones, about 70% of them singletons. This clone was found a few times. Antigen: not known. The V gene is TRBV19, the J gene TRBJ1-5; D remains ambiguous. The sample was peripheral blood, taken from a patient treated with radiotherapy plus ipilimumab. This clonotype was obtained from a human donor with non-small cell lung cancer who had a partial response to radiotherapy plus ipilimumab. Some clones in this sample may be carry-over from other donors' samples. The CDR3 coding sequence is TGTGCCAGTACCCGGGGAAGGAGCAATCAGCCCCAGCATTTT. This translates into CASTRGRSNQPQHF. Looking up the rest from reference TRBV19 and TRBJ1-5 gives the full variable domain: DGGITQSPKYLFRKEGQNVTLSCEQNLNHDAMYWYRQDPGQGLRLIYYSQIVNDFQKGDIAEGYSVSREKKESFPLTVTSAQKNPTAFYLCASTRGRSNQPQHFGDGTRLSIL.